These 23 T cell receptor beta chains originate from one sample sequenced in a study of blood T cell repertoires in COVID-19. Libraries were prepared by immunoSEQ multiplex PCR; TCRdb keeps only in-frame clonotypes and omits some of them. The sample lists about 200,000 clones, 70% to 90% seen once, with roughly 5% in the top ten. What was sequenced was peripheral blood. The receptor set was obtained from a woman aged 70 to 79 with active or convalescent COVID-19.

This rearrangement joins TRBV2 to TRBJ1-2, with a weak D call TRBD1 (5 bases). Deletions cut 3 bases from V and 4 bases from J, with 15 bases between. Germline-derived CDR1 and CDR2 are SNHLY and FYNNEI. CDR3 length: 15 amino acids. CDR3 sequence reads: CASSEEGPRVYGYTF. CDR3 coding DNA: TGTGCCAGCAGTGAGGAGGGGCCGCGGGTCTATGGCTACACCTTC. The full variable domain, rest sourced from reference TRBV2 and TRBJ1-2, is EPEVTQTPSHQVTQMGQEVILRCVPISNHLYFYWYRQILGQKVEFLVSFYNNEISEKSEIFDDQFSVERPDGSNFTLKIRSTKLEDSAMYFCASSEEGPRVYGYTFGSGTRLTVV.

CDR3 bases: TGCAGCGTTGTGAGACGGGGGAGTGGTCCCATTTTAGGCACAGATACGCAGTATTTT. This gives the protein CSVVRRGSGPILGTDTQYF. The chain joins TRBV29-1 to TRBJ2-3, with a possible D match to TRBD2 (6 bases). Trimming took off 4 bases at V and 1 base at J, with 27 bases between the two ends. Germline values: CDR1 SQVTM, CDR2 ANQGSEA. The CDR3 is 19 residues long.

V gene TRBV3-1 (or the pseudogene TRBV3-2) combines with J gene TRBJ1-1, with unresolved D. This CDR3 is built from 13 residues. Deletions cut 6 bases from V and 1 base from J, with 9 bases between. The germline V gene has CDR1 LGHDT and CDR2 YNNKEL (reference sequence). CDR3: CASSNTANTEAFF. CDR3 nucleotides: TGTGCCAGCAGTAACACAGCGAACACTGAAGCTTTCTTT.

The chain is built from TRBV11-2 and TRBJ1-1; maybe TRBD1 (5 bases). V was clipped by 5 bases and J by 6 bases, with 16 bases between them. There are 14 residues in the CDR3. CDR1 is SGHAT, CDR2 FQNNGV, per germline. The CDR3 is CASSPSSGGAEAFF. Here the CDR3 DNA reads TGTGCCAGCAGCCCGTCTTCGGGGGGGGCTGAAGCTTTCTTT.

The chain recombines TRBV19 with TRBJ2-3; D might be TRBD2 (6 bases). From germline, CDR1 is LNHDA and CDR2 SQIVND (reference sequence). The CDR3 loop spans 16 amino acids. The V end was cut by 3 bases, the J end by 2 bases, with 15 bases between. The CDR3 loop reads CASSMGSGLLTDTQYF. CDR3 DNA: TGTGCCAGTAGTATGGGTAGCGGCCTCCTCACAGATACGCAGTATTTT.

The sample holds a few counts of this clone. The V call is TRBV9, the J call TRBJ1-6; D gene ambiguous. The ends were cut back, 4 bases at V and 6 bases at J, with 23 bases in the middle. Germline loops: CDR1 SGDLS, CDR2 YYNGEE. The CDR3 length is 18 residues. CDR3 sequence (DNA): TGTGCCAGCAGCTCCCGACCGGGAGCCGGATCATCTAATTCACCCCTCCACTTT. This encodes CASSSRPGAGSSNSPLHF. The complete variable domain, with remaining parts taken from reference TRBV9 and TRBJ1-6, reads DSGVTQTPKHLITATGQRVTLRCSPRSGDLSVYWYQQSLDQGLQFLIQYYNGEERAKGNILERFSAQQFPDLHSELNLSSLELGDSALYFCASSSRPGAGSSNSPLHFGNGTRLTVT.

The chain couples TRBV9 to TRBJ1-1; D possibly corresponds to TRBD1 (5 bases). Deletions cut 0 bases from V and 0 bases from J, with 9 bases between. CDR1 is SGDLS, CDR2 YYNGEE, per germline. CDR3 size: 15 residues. The CDR3 spells CASSVAGIMNTEAFF. Here the CDR3 DNA reads TGTGCCAGCAGCGTAGCAGGGATCATGAACACTGAAGCTTTCTTT.

The table lists this clone with a count of one. This chain links TRBV7-6 with TRBJ2-3, with 9 nucleotides matching TRBD2. Germline trimming cut 1 base from V and 4 bases from J; bases unmatched to any gene: 6. Germline values: CDR1 SGHVS, CDR2 FNYEAQ. The CDR3 totals 16 residues. CDR3 in DNA: TGTGCCAGCAGCTTAGGGGCGGGAGGGCCGGCAGATACGCAGTATTTT. This encodes CASSLGAGGPADTQYF. The full variable domain, rest sourced from reference TRBV7-6 and TRBJ2-3, is GAGVSQSPRYKVTKRGQDVALRCDPISGHVSLYWYRQALGQGPEFLTYFNYEAQQDKSGLPNDRFSAERPEGSISTLTIQRTEQRDSAMYRCASSLGAGGPADTQYFGPGTRLTVL.

This chain joins TRBV18 and TRBJ2-7; D perhaps matches TRBD2 (6 bases). The germline V gene encodes CDR1 KGHSH and CDR2 LQKENI. The length of the CDR3 is 15 residues. V dropped 3 bases and J dropped 3 bases, with 15 bases sitting between them. The CDR3 DNA follows: TGTGCCAGCTCACCGTCGACCGGGACTGGCTACGAGCAGTACTTC. Protein sequence: CASSPSTGTGYEQYF.

The chain joins TRBV6-1 to TRBJ1-1; 7 positions match TRBD1. CDR3 length: 18 amino acids. The V gene's germline CDR1 is MNHNS and CDR2 SASEGT. Trimming at V came to 4 bases and at J to 1 base, leaving 15 bases not matched to a gene. The CDR3 bases are TGTGCCAGCAGTGGAACCCCAACAGGGGCCAACTGGAACACTGAAGCTTTCTTT. As protein: CASSGTPTGANWNTEAFF.

This clone was counted a single time. Other nucleotide sequences in the sample specify the same CDR3. This chain uses TRBV5-1 with TRBJ1-1, with TRBD1 matching 7 bases. V was pared by 4 bases and J by 0 bases, with 3 bases of the junction left unmatched. This CDR3 is 14 amino acids long. CDR1 is SGHRS and CDR2 is YFSETQ in the germline V gene. The CDR3 is CASSPGTVNTEAFF. The DNA of the CDR3 is TGCGCCAGCAGCCCCGGGACAGTGAACACTGAAGCTTTCTTT.

This rearrangement joins TRBV7-9 to TRBJ2-1; the D is unclear. Germline-derived CDR1 and CDR2 are SEHNR and FQNEAQ (reference sequence). The ends were cut back, 3 bases at V and 5 bases at J, with 17 bases in the middle. The CDR3 loop spans 16 amino acids. In DNA form, the CDR3 reads TGTGCCAGCAGCTTCGCGACGGGTTCTGGCGACAATGAGCAGTTCTTC. This gives the protein CASSFATGSGDNEQFF.

The V call is TRBV18, the J call TRBJ2-1, with 9 bases matching TRBD2. With V trimmed by 3 bases and J by 7 bases, 4 bases remained unmatched. Germline lookup yields CDR1 KGHSH and CDR2 LQKENI. The CDR3 covers 14 residues. The CDR3 DNA follows: TGTGCCAGCTCACCGGGACTAGCACTAAATGAGCAGTTCTTC. Amino acids: CASSPGLALNEQFF.

The chain couples TRBV28 to TRBJ1-5; TRBD1 matches 7 bases. With 8 bases clipped from V and 0 bases from J, the junction kept 4 bases outside the gene matches. There are 14 residues in the CDR3. The germline CDR1 and CDR2 sequences are MDHEN and SYDVKM. CDR3 bases: TGTGCCAGCGACCGGACAGGTAGCAATCAGCCCCAGCATTTT. Translating it yields CASDRTGSNQPQHF.

The V and J genes are TRBV2 and TRBJ1-1; TRBD1 matches 9 bases. CDR1 is SNHLY, CDR2 FYNNEI, per germline. J gave up 5 bases and V 3 bases, and 7 bases lay outside the gene matches. The length of the CDR3 is 15 residues. The CDR3 sequence: CASSDAQGAGTEAFF. CDR3 nucleotides: TGTGCCAGCAGTGACGCACAGGGGGCAGGAACTGAAGCTTTCTTT.

The chain carries TRBV7-8 and TRBJ2-5, with a possible D match to TRBD2 (5 bases). The CDR3 is 15 amino acids. Germline V CDR1 and CDR2: SGHVS, FQNEAQ. The V and J ends lost 5 bases and 1 base respectively, with 14 bases between them. For the CDR3, the DNA is TGTGCCAGCAGCGCAGCACTAGGGCCCCAAGAGACCCAGTACTTC. As protein: CASSAALGPQETQYF.

V gene TRBV7-3 combines with J gene TRBJ2-6, with D possibly TRBD1 on 5 matching bases. Between the trimmed V and J ends, which lost 5 bases and 0 bases, there was a span of 14 bases. The V gene's germline CDR1 is SGHTA and CDR2 FQGTGA. The CDR3 runs to 17 residues. This chain's CDR3 is CASSTTAGISGANVLTF. The CDR3 DNA follows: TGTGCCAGCAGCACCACCGCAGGGATCTCTGGGGCCAACGTCCTGACTTTC.

This clone was counted a single time. The gene calls are TRBV27 and TRBJ2-7; 11 bases agree with TRBD2. This CDR3 region has 13 residues. J was trimmed by 7 bases and V by 7 bases; bases with no gene match: 6. The germline CDR1 and CDR2 sequences are MNHEY and SMNVEV (reference sequence). The CDR3 sequence is CASMVAGGSEQYF. As DNA, the CDR3 is TGTGCCAGCATGGTAGCGGGAGGGTCGGAGCAGTACTTC.

In DNA, the CDR3 is TGTGCCATCAGTGATACAGGGGTGGGTTACGAGCAGTACTTC. It codes for CAISDTGVGYEQYF. The V and J genes are TRBV10-3 and TRBJ2-7; 7 nucleotides agree with TRBD1. Germline CDR1 ENHRY, CDR2 SYGVKD. This CDR3 spans 14 amino acids. V was pared by 3 bases and J by 4 bases, with 6 bases of the junction left unmatched.

The chain carries TRBV2 and TRBJ2-7; TRBD1 matches at 11 bases. Unmatched junction bases numbered 5, after V lost 7 bases and J lost 6 bases. The germline V gene encodes CDR1 SNHLY and CDR2 FYNNEI. CDR3 length: 13 amino acids. The CDR3 protein is CASNTGTGGEQYF. The CDR3 region has the DNA TGTGCCAGCAATACCGGGACAGGGGGCGAGCAGTACTTC.

The V gene is TRBV27, the J gene TRBJ2-7; 7 positions agree with TRBD2. The trim removed 5 bases at V and 1 base at J, leaving 11 bases unmatched. From germline, CDR1 is MNHEY and CDR2 SMNVEV (reference sequence). This CDR3 is 16 amino acids long. DNA of the CDR3: TGTGCCAGCAGTCCAAATGCGGGGGAGCGGTCCTACGAGCAGTACTTC. Its translation: CASSPNAGERSYEQYF.

The chain recombines TRBV5-1 with TRBJ2-1, with D hard to call. Trimming stripped 4 bases from V and 0 bases from J, with 5 bases between. Germline CDR1 and CDR2: SGHRS and YFSETQ. This CDR3 is 13 amino acids long. CDR3 sequence: CASSPNSYNEQFF. CDR3 bases: TGCGCCAGCAGCCCAAACTCCTACAATGAGCAGTTCTTC.

This clone has more than one count but fewer than ten. J is TRBJ2-1 and V is TRBV7-9; 13 positions match TRBD2. The CDR3 is 15 residues long. Trimming removed 5 bases from V and 6 bases from J; junction bases left unmatched: 4. Per germline, CDR1 SEHNR and CDR2 FQNEAQ (reference sequence). The CDR3 DNA reads TGTGCCAGCAGCGTTACTAGCGGGAGGGGCAATGAGCAGTTCTTC. Protein: CASSVTSGRGNEQFF.